This T cell receptor (beta chain) was sequenced in a study of cytomegalovirus exposure and HLA in healthy donors. Study-wide results and caveats: Later on, an analysis tied around 17,000 TCR beta sequences to HLA alleles at 0.05 false discovery rate. TRBV6-2, TRBV6-3 and some other V segments were unresolvable in 87-base-pair reads. Presence/absence results assume similar sequencing depth per donor, which may not hold.

PCR was performed using 60 Vbeta and 13 Jbeta primers. Profiled with immunoSEQ multiplex PCR; TCRdb holds only in-frame clones, not every one. The data show 100,000 to 150,000 clones, over 75% seen once. Notes on this clone: Antigen unknown.

The V segment lost 3 bases and the J segment 4 bases; nucleotides outside the gene matches: 5. Germline values: CDR1 SEHNR, CDR2 FQNEAQ (reference sequence). The CDR3 contains 15 residues. Nominally healthy donors were sampled, though unrecorded immune exposures were likely. Sample: PBMCs. This chain links TRBV7-9 with TRBJ2-4; 8 bases align to TRBD1. This TCR came from a boy aged 5-17 years in good health and CMV-seronegative. In nucleotides, the CDR3 is TGTGCCAGCAGCTTTACCGGGACAGGTAAAAACATTCAGTACTTC. Translating gives CASSFTGTGKNIQYF.